Presented here are 9 T cell receptor beta chains from one specimen sequenced in a study of neoadjuvant anti-PD-1 for oral cavity cancer. Time point given: after neoadjuvant nivolumab, at surgical resection. Produced via immunoSEQ multiplex PCR; TCRdb's table is partial and in-frame only. This sample yields nearly 15,000 clones, of which around 34% are seen a single time; approximately 40% belongs to the top ten. Sequenced here: tumor tissue, sampled after nivolumab (anti-PD-1) treatment. Receptors originate from a person aged 35 to 85 with oral cavity squamous cell carcinoma.

The rearrangement links TRBV5-5 to TRBJ2-2, with D hard to call. The V and J ends lost 2 bases and 5 bases respectively, with 7 bases between them. The germline V gene has CDR1 SGHKS and CDR2 YYEKEE (reference sequence). The CDR3 sequence is 13 residues long. The chain's CDR3 is CASSFVSTGELFF. The CDR3 nucleotides read TGTGCCAGCAGCTTTGTCTCTACCGGGGAGCTGTTTTTT. Complete variable domain (other parts from reference TRBV5-5 and TRBJ2-2): DAGVTQSPTHLIKTRGQQVTLRCSPISGHKSVSWYQQVLGQGPQFIFQYYEKEERGRGNFPDRFSARQFPNYSSELNVNALLLGDSALYLCASSFVSTGELFFGEGSRLTVL.

This chain links TRBV29-1 with TRBJ1-5; possible D gene TRBD1, 5 bases. This CDR3 comprises 14 residues. Germline CDR1 and CDR2: SQVTM and ANQGSEA. Deletions cut 5 bases from V and 4 bases from J, with 15 bases between. The CDR3 sequence: CSVKYQGGNQPQHF. DNA for the CDR3: TGCAGCGTTAAGTACCAGGGTGGAAATCAGCCCCAGCATTTT.

The gene calls are TRBV11-2 and TRBJ1-1, with D possibly matching TRBD1 (6 bases). The germline V gene encodes CDR1 SGHAT and CDR2 FQNNGV. V lost 2 bases, J lost 0 bases, and 10 bases lay in between. The CDR3 covers 15 residues. In nucleotides, the CDR3 is TGTGCCAGCAGCTTAAGGGGGACACTGAACACTGAAGCTTTCTTT. Encoded protein: CASSLRGTLNTEAFF.

This rearrangement joins TRBV7-9 to TRBJ2-5, with 10 positions matching TRBD1. The CDR3 sequence is 19 residues long. CDR1 and CDR2 (germline): SEHNR, FQNEAQ (reference sequence). Trimming at V came to 0 bases and at J to 4 bases, leaving 14 bases not matched to a gene. CDR3 in amino acids: CASSLALGWDRGFRETQYF. DNA of the CDR3: TGTGCCAGCAGCTTAGCGCTTGGATGGGACAGGGGATTCCGAGAGACCCAGTACTTC.

The chain employs TRBV11-3 and TRBJ2-5; D is perhaps TRBD2 (5 bases). V gave up 6 bases and J gave up 4 bases, with 9 bases separating them. The CDR3 extends over 12 amino acids. Germline V gives CDR1 SGHNT, CDR2 YENEEA. CDR3 DNA: TGTGCCAGCAGGGGGAGCGGAGAGACCCAGTACTTC. Translation: CASRGSGETQYF.

The V and J genes are TRBV19 and TRBJ1-1; no clear D gene. This CDR3 contains 13 residues. Trimming pared 3 bases from V and 2 bases from J, leaving 7 bases between. The germline CDR1 and CDR2 sequences are LNHDA and SQIVND (reference sequence). The CDR3 region is CASSIKINTEAFF. Here the CDR3 DNA reads TGTGCCAGTAGTATTAAGATTAACACTGAAGCTTTCTTT.

J is TRBJ1-4 and V is TRBV5-3, with D possibly being TRBD1 (6 bases). TRBV5-3 is flagged as an ORF with uncertain function. CDR3 size: 15 residues. The V and J ends lost 0 bases and 1 base respectively, with 7 bases between them. The CDR3 DNA is TGTGCCAGAAGCTTGGTCAGGGGAACTAATGAAAAACTGTTTTTT. The encoded protein is CARSLVRGTNEKLFF.

Only a few counts were recorded for this clone. This chain connects TRBV7-3 to TRBJ2-5, with D possibly TRBD2 on 5 matching bases. This CDR3 has 15 residues. V was pared by 1 base and J by 0 bases, with 9 bases between. Germline CDR1 reads SGHTA; CDR2 reads FQGTGA. CDR3 in DNA: TGTGCCAGCAGCTTAAATGGAGGTTACCAAGAGACCCAGTACTTC. Residues: CASSLNGGYQETQYF.

The chain recombines TRBV4-2 with TRBJ1-2; D perhaps matches TRBD1 (5 bases). Trimming removed 4 bases from V and 1 base from J, with 16 bases in between. This CDR3 is built from 16 residues. Looked up from germline, CDR1 is LGHNA and CDR2 is YNFKEQ. CDR3 bases: TGTGCCAGCAGCCTGGATAATGGGGCCGTTAACTATGGCTACACCTTC. Translating it yields CASSLDNGAVNYGYTF.